This T cell receptor beta chain was identified during a study of T cells in Graves' hyperthyroidism and ophthalmopathy (dated by TCRdb to the late 2010s). In the study overall: Peripheral blood was collected at initial diagnosis, before any treatment. TCR V-J signatures able to tell the groups apart were searched for in a discovery cohort of more than 90 patients, of whom 40 to 45 had Graves' ophthalmopathy and roughly 59 had stable Graves' hyperthyroidism. Prospective prediction of ophthalmopathy was tested in an independent validation cohort of under 20 hyperthyroidism patients and some 17 patients who later progressed to ophthalmopathy. For training and testing, the 100 or so patients in the discovery cohort were randomly divided in a 7:3 ratio. In about 6 Graves' hyperthyroidism patients, the study also compared T-cell repertoires from thyroid tissue with T-cell repertoires from blood. Once sampling was done, hyperthyroidism patients were given methimazole at a starting dose of 30 mg daily, whereas ophthalmopathy patients were given high-dose intravenous methylprednisolone. The paper describes TCR Vbeta CDR3 sequencing of 135 peripheral blood samples, made up of 43 ophthalmopathy patients, roughly 80 hyperthyroidism patients and 17 progressor patients.

The TCR beta CDR3 regions were amplified from RNA transcripts. For the first round of RT-PCR on the TCR CDR3, the HTBI primer set was used together with the Qiagen OneStep RT-PCR kit. The libraries were constructed in a second round of multiplex PCR and then size-selected and purified. Libraries were sequenced paired-end with 100 bp reads on an Illumina HiSeq2000. The published analysis was carried out like this. SOAPnuke was used to process the raw data, with reads discarded if the reads contained adapters or uncalled bases, had a mean Phred below 15, or lacked an exact constant-primer or identifier match. High-quality paired reads were merged with COPE v1.2.5, and unique nucleotide sequences were defined as clonotypes. MiTCR v1.1 was used to align the clonotypes against IMGT TRBV, TRBD and TRBJ reference segments. The analysis was restricted to V-J combinations with a frequency above 0.0001, which together covered just over 99% of the repertoires. A TCS score was defined as the ratio of F50 (clonal expansion) to E x V (chaos), with BLOSUM62-based TCRdist applied between CDR3 peptides within each V-J. Welch's t-statistics and random forest reduced roughly 500 V-J features to 13, which were used in a naive Bayes classifier (R e1071). The Morisita-Horn index was used to measure how similar the thyroid and blood repertoires were. TCRdb passed the public sequencing reads through fastp at Q25 and MiXCR, retaining productive beta sequences. Rows are combined by CDR3 protein, so each entry shows the most common genes and DNA. None of the V and J calls come from the authors' own analysis; TCRdb made them. A total of 700,000 to 850,000 distinct CDR3 sequences appear in this sample, approximately 36% of them only once. 31% of the sample rests with the top ten.

A patient counted as having stable Graves' hyperthyroidism if no progression to ophthalmopathy occurred over 18 months of follow-up. Hyperthyroidism patients were newly diagnosed, with disease duration under 2 months, and aged 18 to 65 years. Patients with uncontrolled infections, other autoimmune diseases, pregnancy or lactation were excluded. Diagnoses relied on clinical symptoms, serum thyroxine and TRAb, thyroid ultrasound and orbital computed tomography. PBMCs were separated from about 10 ml of fresh peripheral blood using Ficoll-Paque density gradient centrifugation. Total RNA was extracted using Trizol reagent, and RNA quality was assessed on an Agilent 2100 Bioanalyzer. CDR1 SGHKS and CDR2 YYEKEE are derived from the germline V gene (reference sequence). After removal of 9 bases from V and 4 bases from J, the junction retains 4 bases not matched to a gene. The cysteine opens and the phenylalanine closes a CDR3 of 12 amino acids. The sequence is cut down to CDR3 DNA, 36 bases in frame from base 1.

The research as a whole found: In cross-validation, a model built on a 13 V-J signature told ophthalmopathy apart from stable hyperthyroidism with 85% to 90% sensitivity and about 81% specificity, and in testing the same model reached 80%/75%. In validation, the model predicted progression to ophthalmopathy a median of roughly 6.5 months before onset, with around 70% sensitivity and about 72% specificity. Most expanded thyroid clonotypes (frequency above 0.001) were also detected in blood, a finding suggesting that blood repertoires may reflect thyroid immune responses. No statistical method was used to set the sample size in advance, and investigators knew the group allocation.

Worth noting for this clonotype: No cognate antigen has been identified for it. The sample holds no much larger clone one base away, and base qualities are not on file.

This chain is built from TRBV5-5 and TRBJ1-1, and 9 junctional nucleotides match TRBD1. This receptor was identified in a woman in her 40s with Graves' hyperthyroidism. What was sequenced was blood. The CDR3 protein: CATGTGTTEAFF. The DNA reads TGTGCCACCGGGACAGGGACCACTGAAGCTTTCTTT.